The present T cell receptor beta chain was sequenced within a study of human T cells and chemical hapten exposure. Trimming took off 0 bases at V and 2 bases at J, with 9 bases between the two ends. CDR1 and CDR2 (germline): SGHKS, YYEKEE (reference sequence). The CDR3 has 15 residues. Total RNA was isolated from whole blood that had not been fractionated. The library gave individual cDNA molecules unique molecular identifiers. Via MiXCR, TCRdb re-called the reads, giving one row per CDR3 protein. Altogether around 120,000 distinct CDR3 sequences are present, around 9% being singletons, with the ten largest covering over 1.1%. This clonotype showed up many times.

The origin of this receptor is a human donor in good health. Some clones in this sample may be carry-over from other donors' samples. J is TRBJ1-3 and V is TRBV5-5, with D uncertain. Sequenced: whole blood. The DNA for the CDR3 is TGTGCCAGCAGCTTGGAGGGAGGAACTGGAAACACCATATATTTT. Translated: CASSLEGGTGNTIYF.